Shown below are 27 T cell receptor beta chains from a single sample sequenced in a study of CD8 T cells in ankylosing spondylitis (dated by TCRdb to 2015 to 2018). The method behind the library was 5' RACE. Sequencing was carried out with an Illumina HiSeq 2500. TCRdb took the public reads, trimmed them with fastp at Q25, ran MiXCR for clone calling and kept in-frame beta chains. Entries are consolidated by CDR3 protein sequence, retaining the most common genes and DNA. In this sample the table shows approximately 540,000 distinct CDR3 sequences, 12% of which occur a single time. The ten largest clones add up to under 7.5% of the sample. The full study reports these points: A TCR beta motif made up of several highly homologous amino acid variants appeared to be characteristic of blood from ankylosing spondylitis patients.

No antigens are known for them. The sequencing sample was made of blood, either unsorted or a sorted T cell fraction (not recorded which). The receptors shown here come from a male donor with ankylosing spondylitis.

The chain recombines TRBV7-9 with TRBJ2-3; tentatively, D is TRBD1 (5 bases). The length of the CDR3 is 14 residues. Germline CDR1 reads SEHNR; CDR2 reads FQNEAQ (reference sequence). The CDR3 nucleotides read TGTGCGCCCACGCAGGCGCAGGGTCCCGATGCGCAGTATTTT. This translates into CAPTQAQGPDAQYF.

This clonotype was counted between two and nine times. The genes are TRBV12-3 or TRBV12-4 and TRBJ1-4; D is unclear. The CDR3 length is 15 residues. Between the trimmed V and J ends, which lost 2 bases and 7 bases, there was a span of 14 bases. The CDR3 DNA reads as TGTGCCAGCAGTTTAATAGGGAGCCGGGGTGAAAAACTGTTTTTT. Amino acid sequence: CASSLIGSRGEKLFF.

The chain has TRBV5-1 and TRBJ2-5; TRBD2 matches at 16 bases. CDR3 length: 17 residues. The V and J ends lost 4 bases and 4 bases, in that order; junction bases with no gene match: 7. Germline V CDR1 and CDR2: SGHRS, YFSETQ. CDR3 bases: TGCGCCAGCAGCCCGGGACTAGCGGGAGGGCCGCCAGAGACCCAGTACTTC. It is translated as CASSPGLAGGPPETQYF.

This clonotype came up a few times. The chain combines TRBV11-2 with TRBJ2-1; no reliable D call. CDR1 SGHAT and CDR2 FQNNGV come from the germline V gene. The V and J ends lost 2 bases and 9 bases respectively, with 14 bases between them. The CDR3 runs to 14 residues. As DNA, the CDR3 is TGTGCCAGCAGCTTAAGCGCCAGCTGGGGTGAGCAGTTCTTC. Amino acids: CASSLSASWGEQFF.

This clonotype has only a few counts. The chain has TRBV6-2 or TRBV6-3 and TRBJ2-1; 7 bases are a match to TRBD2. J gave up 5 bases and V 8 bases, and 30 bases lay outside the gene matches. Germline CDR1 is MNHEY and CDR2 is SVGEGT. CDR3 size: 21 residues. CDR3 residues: CASARRRGGGPLGSHNNEQFF. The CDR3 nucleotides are TGTGCCAGCGCTAGACGTCGTGGGGGAGGGCCGTTGGGATCCCACAACAATGAGCAGTTCTTC.

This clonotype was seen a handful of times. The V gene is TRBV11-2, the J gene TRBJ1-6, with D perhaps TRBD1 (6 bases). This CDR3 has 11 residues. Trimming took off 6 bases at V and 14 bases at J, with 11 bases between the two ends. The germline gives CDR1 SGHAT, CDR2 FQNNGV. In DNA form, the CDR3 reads TGTGCCAGCAGTCCGCCAGGGGCCCTCCACTTT. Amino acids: CASSPPGALHF.

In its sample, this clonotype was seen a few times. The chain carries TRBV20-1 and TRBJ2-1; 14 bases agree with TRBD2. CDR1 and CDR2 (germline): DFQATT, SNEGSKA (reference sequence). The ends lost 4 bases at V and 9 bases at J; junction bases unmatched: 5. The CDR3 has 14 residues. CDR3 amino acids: CSATTGLAGVEQFF. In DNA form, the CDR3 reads TGCAGTGCTACTACGGGACTAGCGGGAGTTGAGCAGTTCTTC.

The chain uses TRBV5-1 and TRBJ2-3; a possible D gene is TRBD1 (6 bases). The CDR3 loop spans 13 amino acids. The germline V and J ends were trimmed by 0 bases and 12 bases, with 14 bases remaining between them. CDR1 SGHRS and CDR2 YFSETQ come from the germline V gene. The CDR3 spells CASSLGDINVQYF. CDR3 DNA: TGCGCCAGCAGCTTGGGGGACATAAATGTACAGTATTTT.

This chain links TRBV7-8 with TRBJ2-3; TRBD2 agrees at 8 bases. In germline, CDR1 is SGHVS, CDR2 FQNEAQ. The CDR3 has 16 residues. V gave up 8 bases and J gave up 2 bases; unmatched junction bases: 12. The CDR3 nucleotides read TGTGCCAGCCGAAATATAACTAGCGGACTCACAGATACGCAGTATTTT. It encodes CASRNITSGLTDTQYF.

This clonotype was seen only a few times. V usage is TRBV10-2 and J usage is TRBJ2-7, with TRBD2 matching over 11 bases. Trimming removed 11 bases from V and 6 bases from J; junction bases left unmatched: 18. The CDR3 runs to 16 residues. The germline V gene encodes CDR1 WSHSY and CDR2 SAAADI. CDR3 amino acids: CAGYVAGGDPSAEQYV. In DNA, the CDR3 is TGCGCCGGCTATGTAGCGGGAGGGGACCCCTCTGCCGAGCAGTACGTC.

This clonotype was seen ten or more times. The CDR3 here is CASGEQGDSPLHF. The CDR3 DNA reads TGTGCCAGCGGAGAGCAGGGGGATTCACCCCTCCACTTT. The V and J genes are TRBV7-9 and TRBJ1-6; 7 bases match TRBD1. This CDR3 has 13 amino acids. V lost 8 bases to trimming and J lost 8 bases; unmatched junction nucleotides: 6. Looked up from germline, CDR1 is SEHNR and CDR2 is FQNEAQ (reference sequence).

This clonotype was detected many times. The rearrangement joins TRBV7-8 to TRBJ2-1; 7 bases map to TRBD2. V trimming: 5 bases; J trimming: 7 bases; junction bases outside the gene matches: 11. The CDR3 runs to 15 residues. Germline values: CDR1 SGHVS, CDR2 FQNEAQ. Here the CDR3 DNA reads TGTGCCAGCAGCCAGGGACTATCGACGGGAAATGAGCAGTTCTTC. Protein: CASSQGLSTGNEQFF.

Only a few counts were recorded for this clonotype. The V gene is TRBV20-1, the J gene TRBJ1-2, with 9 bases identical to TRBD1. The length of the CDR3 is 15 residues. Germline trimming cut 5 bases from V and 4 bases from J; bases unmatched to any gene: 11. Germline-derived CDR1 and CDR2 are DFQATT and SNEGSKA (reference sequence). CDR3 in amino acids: CSAFEPGQGSYGYTF. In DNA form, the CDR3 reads TGCAGTGCTTTCGAACCGGGACAGGGATCCTATGGCTACACCTTC.

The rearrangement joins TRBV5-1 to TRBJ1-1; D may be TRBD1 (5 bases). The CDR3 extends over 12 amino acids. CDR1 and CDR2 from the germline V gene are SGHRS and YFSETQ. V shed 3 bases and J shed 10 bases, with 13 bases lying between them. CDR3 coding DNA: TGCGCCAGCAGCTCACCGGGACGGCCAGCTTTCTTT. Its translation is CASSSPGRPAFF.

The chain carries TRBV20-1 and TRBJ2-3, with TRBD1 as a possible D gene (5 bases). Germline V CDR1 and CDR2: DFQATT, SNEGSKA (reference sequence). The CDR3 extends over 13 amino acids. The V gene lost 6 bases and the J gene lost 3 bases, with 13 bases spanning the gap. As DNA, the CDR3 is TGCAGTGCCAGTTTAGGGGTAACAGATACGCAGTATTTT. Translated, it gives CSASLGVTDTQYF.

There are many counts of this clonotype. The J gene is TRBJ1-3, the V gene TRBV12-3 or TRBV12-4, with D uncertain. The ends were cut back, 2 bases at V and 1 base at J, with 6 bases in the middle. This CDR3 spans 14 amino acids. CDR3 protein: CASSLYPSGNTIYF. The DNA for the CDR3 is TGTGCCAGCAGTTTATACCCTTCTGGAAACACCATATATTTT.

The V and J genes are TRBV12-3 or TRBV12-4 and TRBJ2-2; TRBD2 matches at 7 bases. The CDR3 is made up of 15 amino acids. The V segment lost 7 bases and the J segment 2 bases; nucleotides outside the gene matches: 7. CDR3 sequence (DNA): TGTGCCAGCACCTCTAGCGGCACTAACACCGGGGAGCTGTTTTTT. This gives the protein CASTSSGTNTGELFF.

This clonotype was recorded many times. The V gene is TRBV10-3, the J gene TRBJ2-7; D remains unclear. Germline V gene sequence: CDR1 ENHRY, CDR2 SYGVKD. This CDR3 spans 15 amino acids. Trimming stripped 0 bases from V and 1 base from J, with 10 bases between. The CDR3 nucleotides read TGTGCCATCAGTGAGTCCAGGTGGGGATCCTACGAGCAGTACTTC. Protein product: CAISESRWGSYEQYF.

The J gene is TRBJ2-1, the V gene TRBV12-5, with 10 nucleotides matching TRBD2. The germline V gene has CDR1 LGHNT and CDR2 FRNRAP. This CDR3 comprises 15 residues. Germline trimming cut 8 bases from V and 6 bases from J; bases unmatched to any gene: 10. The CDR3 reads CASLTASGSVNEQFF. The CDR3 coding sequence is TGTGCTAGTCTAACCGCTAGCGGGAGTGTCAATGAGCAGTTCTTC.

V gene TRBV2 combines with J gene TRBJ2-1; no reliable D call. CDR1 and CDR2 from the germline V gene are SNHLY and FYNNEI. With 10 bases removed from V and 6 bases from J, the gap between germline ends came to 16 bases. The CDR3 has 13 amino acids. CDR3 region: CATLGSFGNEQFF. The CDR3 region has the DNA TGTGCCACCCTGGGTAGCTTCGGCAATGAGCAGTTCTTC.

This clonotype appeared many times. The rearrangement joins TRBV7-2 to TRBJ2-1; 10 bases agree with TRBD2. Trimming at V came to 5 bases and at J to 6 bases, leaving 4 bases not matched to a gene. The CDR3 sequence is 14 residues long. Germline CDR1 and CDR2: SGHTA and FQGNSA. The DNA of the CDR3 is TGTGCCAGCAGCAGCCGGACTAGCGGCAATGAGCAGTTCTTC. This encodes CASSSRTSGNEQFF.

The CDR3 here is CSVVASGYEQYF. The CDR3 region has the DNA TGCAGCGTTGTGGCTAGCGGGTACGAGCAGTACTTC. V usage is TRBV29-1 and J usage is TRBJ2-7; TRBD2 matches 8 bases. CDR1 SQVTM and CDR2 ANQGSEA come from the germline V gene. CDR3 length: 12 residues. Trimming took 4 bases from V and 4 from J; bases not matched to a gene: 3.

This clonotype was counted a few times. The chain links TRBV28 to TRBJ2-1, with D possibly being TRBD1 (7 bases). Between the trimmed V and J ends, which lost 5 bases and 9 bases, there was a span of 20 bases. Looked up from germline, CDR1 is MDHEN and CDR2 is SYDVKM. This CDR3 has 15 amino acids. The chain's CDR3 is CASSTGGQSTGEQFF. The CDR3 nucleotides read TGTGCCAGCAGTACCGGGGGACAGTCGACCGGTGAGCAGTTCTTC.

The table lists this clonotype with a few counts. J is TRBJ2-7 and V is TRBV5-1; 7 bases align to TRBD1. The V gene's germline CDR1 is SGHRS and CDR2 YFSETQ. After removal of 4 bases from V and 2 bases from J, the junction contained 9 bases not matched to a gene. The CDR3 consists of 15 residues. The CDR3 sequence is CASSPRGQRAYEQYF. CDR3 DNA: TGCGCCAGCAGCCCAAGGGGACAGCGCGCCTACGAGCAGTACTTC.

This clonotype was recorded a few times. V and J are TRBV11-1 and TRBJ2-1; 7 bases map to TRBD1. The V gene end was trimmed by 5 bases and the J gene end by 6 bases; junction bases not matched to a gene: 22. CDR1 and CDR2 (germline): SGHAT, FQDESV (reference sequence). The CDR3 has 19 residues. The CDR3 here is CASSPRRDSRPDYTNEQFF. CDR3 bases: TGTGCCAGCAGCCCCCGCCGGGACAGCCGCCCCGACTACACCAATGAGCAGTTCTTC. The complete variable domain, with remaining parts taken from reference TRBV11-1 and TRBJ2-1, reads EAEVAQSPRYKITEKSQAVAFWCDPISGHATLYWYRQILGQGPELLVQFQDESVVDDSQLPKDRFSAERLKGVDSTLKIQPAELGDSAMYLCASSPRRDSRPDYTNEQFFGPGTRLTVL.

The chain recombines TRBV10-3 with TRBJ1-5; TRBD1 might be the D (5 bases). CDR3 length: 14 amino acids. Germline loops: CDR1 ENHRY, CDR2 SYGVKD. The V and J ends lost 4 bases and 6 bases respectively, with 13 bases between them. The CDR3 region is CAISGDQGSQPQHF. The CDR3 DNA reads TGTGCCATCAGTGGGGACCAGGGAAGTCAGCCCCAGCATTTT.

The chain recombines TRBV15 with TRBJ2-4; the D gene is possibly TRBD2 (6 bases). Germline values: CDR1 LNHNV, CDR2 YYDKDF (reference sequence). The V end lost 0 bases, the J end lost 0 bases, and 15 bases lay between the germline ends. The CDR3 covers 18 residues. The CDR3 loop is CATSRDRGLLLAKNIQYF. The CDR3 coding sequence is TGTGCCACCAGCAGAGATCGAGGACTACTGCTAGCCAAAAACATTCAGTACTTC. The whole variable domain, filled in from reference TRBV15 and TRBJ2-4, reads DAMVIQNPRYQVTQFGKPVTLSCSQTLNHNVMYWYQQKSSQAPKLLFHYYDKDFNNEADTPDNFQSRRPNTSFCFLDIRSPGLGDTAMYLCATSRDRGLLLAKNIQYFGAGTRLSVL.